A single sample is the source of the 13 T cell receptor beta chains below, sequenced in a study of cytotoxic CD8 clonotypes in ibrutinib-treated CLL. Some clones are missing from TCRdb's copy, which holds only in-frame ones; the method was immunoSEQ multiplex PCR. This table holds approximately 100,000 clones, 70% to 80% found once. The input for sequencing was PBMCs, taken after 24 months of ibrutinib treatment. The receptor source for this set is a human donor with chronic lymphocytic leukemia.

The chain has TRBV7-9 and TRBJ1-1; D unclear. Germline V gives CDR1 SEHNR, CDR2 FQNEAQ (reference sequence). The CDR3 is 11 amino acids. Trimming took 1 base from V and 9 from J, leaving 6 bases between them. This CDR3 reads CASSLETQAFF. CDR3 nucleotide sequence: TGTGCCAGCAGCTTAGAAACACAAGCTTTCTTT.

The CDR3 DNA reads TGCAGTGCTAGAGTGGTCTACGAGCAGTACTTC. This codes for CSARVVYEQYF. This chain joins TRBV20-1 and TRBJ2-7; unclear D gene. The CDR3 is 11 residues long. Germline CDR1 DFQATT, CDR2 SNEGSKA (reference sequence). Trimming stripped 1 base from V and 3 bases from J, with 4 bases between.

CDR3 in amino acids: CASRRDTAIYEQYF. The CDR3 DNA is TGTGCCAGCAGACGGGACACGGCTATCTACGAGCAGTACTTC. The chain recombines TRBV6-1 with TRBJ2-7, with D maybe TRBD1 (6 bases). The CDR3 contains 14 residues. CDR1 is MNHNS, CDR2 SASEGT, per germline. Trimming removed 6 bases from V and 3 bases from J, with 15 bases in between.

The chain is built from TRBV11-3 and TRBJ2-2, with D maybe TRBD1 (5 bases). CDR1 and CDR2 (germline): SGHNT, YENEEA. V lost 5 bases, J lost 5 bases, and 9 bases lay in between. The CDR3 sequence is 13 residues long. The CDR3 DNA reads TGTGCCAGCAGCCCCCAGGGTACCGGGGAGCTGTTTTTT. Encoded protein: CASSPQGTGELFF.

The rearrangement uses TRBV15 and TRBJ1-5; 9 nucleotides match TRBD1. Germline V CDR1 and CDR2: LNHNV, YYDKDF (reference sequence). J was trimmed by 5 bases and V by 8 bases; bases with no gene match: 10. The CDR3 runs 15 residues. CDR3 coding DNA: TGTGCCACCGGTAGGGGACAGGGATACTATCAGCCCCAGCATTTT. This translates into CATGRGQGYYQPQHF.

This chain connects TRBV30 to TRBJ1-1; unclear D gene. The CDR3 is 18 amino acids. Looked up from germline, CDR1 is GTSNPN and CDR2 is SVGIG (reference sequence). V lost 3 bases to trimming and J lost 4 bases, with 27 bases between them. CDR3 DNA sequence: TGTGCCTGGAGGGTCCCGGGGAGATCAACTTCTAGCGGCACTGAAGCTTTCTTT. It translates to CAWRVPGRSTSSGTEAFF. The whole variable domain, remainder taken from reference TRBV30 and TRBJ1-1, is SQTIHQWPATLVQPVGSPLSLECTVEGTSNPNLYWYRQAAGRGLQLLFYSVGIGQISSEVPQNLSASRPQDRQFILSSKKLLLSDSGFYLCAWRVPGRSTSSGTEAFFGQGTRLTVV.

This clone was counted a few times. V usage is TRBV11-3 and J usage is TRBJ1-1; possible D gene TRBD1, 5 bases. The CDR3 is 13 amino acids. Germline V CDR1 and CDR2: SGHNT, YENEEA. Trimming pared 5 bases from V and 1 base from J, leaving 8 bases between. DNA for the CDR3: TGTGCCAGCAGCCGGGACTGGAACACTGAAGCTTTCTTT. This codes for CASSRDWNTEAFF.

In DNA form, the CDR3 reads TGTGCCAGCAGTTTATCCGGACTAGCGGGCCCTAGCTCCTACAATGAGCAGTTCTTC. Protein product: CASSLSGLAGPSSYNEQFF. The chain recombines TRBV27 with TRBJ2-1; 11 bases are shared with TRBD2. The CDR3 spans 19 residues. J lost 0 bases, V lost 0 bases, and 7 bases had no gene match. Germline V gene data show CDR1 as MNHEY and CDR2 as SMNVEV (reference sequence).

The CDR3 DNA reads as TGTGCCAGCAGCTTAAATCCTAATTCACCCCTCCACTTT. It specifies CASSLNPNSPLHF. This chain joins TRBV7-2 and TRBJ1-6; D remains ambiguous. Trimming cost V 2 bases and J 6 bases, with 5 bases left between them. Per the germline V gene, CDR1 is SGHTA and CDR2 is FQGNSA. The CDR3 is 13 amino acids.

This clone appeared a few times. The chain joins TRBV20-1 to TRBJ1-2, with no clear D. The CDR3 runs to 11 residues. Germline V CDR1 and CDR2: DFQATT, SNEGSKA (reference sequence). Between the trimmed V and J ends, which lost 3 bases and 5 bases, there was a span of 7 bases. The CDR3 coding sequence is TGCAGTGCTAGCCATGAGTATGGCTACACCTTC. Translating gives CSASHEYGYTF.

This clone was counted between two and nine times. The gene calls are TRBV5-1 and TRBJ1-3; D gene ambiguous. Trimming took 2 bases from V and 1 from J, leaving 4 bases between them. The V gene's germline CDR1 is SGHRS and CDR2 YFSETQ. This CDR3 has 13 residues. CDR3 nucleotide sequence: TGCGCCAGCAGCTTCAATTCTGGAAACACCATATATTTT. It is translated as CASSFNSGNTIYF.

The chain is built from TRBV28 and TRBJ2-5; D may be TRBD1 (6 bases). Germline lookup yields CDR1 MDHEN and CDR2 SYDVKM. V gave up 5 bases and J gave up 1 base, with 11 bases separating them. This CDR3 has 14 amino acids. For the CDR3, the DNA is TGTGCCAGCAGTACCGGGACAACCCAAGAGACCCAGTACTTC. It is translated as CASSTGTTQETQYF.

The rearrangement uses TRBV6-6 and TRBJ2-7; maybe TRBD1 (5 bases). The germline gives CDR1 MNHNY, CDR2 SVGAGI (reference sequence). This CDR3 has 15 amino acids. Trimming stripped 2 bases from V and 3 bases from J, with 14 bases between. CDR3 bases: TGTGCCAGCAGTTACGCGGAAGGGGCTAGCTACGAGCAGTACTTC. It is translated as CASSYAEGASYEQYF.